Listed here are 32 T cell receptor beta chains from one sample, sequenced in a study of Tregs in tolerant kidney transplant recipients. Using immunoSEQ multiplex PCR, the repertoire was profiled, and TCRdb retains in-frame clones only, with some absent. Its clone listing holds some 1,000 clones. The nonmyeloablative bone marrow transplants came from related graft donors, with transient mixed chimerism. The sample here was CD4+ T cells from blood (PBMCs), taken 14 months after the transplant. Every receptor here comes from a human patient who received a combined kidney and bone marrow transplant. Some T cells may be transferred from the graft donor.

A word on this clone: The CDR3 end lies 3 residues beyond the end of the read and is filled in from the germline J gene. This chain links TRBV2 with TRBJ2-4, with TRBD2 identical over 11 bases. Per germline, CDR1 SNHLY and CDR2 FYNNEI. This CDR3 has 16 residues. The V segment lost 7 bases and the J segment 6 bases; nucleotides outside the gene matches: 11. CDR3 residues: CASMLAGGQPLNIQYF. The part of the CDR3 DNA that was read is TGTGCCAGCATGCTAGCGGGGGGCCAACCTTTAAACATT.

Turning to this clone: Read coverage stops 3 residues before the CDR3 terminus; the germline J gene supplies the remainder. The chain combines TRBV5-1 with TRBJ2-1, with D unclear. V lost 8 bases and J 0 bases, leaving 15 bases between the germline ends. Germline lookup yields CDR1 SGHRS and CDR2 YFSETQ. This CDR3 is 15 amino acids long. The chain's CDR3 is CASHPGVSSYNEQFF. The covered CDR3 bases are TGCGCCAGTCACCCCGGTGTTAGCTCCTACAATGAG.

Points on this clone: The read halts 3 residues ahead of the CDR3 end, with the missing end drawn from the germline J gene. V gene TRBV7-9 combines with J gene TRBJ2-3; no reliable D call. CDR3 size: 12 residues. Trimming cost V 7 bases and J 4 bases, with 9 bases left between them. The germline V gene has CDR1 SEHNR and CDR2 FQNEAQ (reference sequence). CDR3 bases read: TGTGCCAGCACCTTTAAGCCAGATACG. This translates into CASTFKPDT. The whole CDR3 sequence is CASTFKPDTQYF. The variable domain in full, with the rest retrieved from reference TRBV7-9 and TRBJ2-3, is DTGVSQNPRHKITKRGQNVTFRCDPISEHNRLYWYRQTLGQGPEFLTYFQNEAQLEKSRLLSDRFSAERPKGSFSTLEIQRTEQGDSAMYLCASTFKPDTQYFGPGTRLTVL.

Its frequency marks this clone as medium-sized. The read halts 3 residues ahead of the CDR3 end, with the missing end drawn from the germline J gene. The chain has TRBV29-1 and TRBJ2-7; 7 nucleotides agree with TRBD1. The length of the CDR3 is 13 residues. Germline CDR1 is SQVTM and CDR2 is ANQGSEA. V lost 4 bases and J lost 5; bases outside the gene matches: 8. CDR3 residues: CSVVLQGVHEQYF. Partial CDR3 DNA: TGCAGCGTTGTCTTGCAGGGGGTCCACGAG.

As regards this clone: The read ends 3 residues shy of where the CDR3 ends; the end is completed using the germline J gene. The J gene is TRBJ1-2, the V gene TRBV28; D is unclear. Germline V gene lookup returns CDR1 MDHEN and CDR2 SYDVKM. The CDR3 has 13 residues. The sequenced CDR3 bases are TGTGCCAGCAGTTTACAACCGACTAGGGGC. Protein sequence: CASSLQPTRG. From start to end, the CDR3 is CASSLQPTRGYTF.

CDR3 residues: CASSSGVEQYF. The sequenced CDR3 bases are TGTGCCAGCAGCTCAGGGGTCGAG. The chain is built from TRBV7-9 and TRBJ2-7; the D gene is possibly TRBD1 (6 bases). From the germline J gene comes the end of the CDR3, since the read stops 3 residues before it. Trimming removed 4 bases from V and 6 bases from J, with 7 bases in between. CDR3 length: 11 residues. Germline CDR1 is SEHNR and CDR2 is FQNEAQ (reference sequence).

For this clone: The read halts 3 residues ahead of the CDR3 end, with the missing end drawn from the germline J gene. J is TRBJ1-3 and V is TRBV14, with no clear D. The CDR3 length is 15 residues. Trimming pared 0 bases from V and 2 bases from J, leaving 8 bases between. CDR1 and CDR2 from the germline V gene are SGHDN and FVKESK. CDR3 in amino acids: CASSQDLTAGNTIYF. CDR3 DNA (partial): TGTGCCAGCAGCCAAGATCTAACAGCTGGAAACACC.

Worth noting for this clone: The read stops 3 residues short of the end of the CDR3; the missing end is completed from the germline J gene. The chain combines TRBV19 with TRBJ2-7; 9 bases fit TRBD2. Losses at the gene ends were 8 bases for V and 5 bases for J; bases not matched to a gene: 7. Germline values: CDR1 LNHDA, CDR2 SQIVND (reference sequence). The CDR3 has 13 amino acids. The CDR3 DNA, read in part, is TGTGCCAGTTCGCTAGCGGGACTCGACGAG. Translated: CASSLAGLDE. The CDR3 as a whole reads CASSLAGLDEQYF.

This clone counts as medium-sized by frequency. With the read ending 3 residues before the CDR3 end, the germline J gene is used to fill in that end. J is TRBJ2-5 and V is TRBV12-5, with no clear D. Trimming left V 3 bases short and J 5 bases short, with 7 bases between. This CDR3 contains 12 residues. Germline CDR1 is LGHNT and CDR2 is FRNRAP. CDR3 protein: CASGFGVETQYF. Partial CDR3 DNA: TGTGCTAGTGGTTTCGGTGTTGAGACC.

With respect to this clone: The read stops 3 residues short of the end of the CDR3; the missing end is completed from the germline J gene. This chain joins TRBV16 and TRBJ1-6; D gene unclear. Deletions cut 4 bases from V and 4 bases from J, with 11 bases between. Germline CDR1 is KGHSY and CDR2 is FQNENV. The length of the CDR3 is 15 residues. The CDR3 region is CASSRSHSYNSPLHF. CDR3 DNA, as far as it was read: TGTGCCAGCAGCCGTTCGCACAGTTATAATTCACCC.

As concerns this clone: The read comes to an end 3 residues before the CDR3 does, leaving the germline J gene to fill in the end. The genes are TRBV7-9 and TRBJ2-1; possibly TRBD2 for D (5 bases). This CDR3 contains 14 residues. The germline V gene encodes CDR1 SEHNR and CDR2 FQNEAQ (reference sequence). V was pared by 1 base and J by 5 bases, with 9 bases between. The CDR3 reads CASSLVLGNNEQFF. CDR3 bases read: TGTGCCAGCAGCTTAGTACTAGGAAACAATGAG.

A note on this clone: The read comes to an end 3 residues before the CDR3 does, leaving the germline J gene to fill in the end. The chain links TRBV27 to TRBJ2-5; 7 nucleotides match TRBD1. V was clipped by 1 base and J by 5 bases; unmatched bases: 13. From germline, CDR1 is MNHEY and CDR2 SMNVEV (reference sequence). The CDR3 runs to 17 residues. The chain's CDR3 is CASSLYAVTGETETQYF. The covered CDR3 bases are TGTGCCAGCAGTTTATACGCGGTAACAGGGGAAACGGAGACC.

The DNA read from the CDR3 is TGTGCCAGTAGTGCATCCGGGACAGGGACTGTCGAG. It is translated as CASSASGTGTVE. The full CDR3 sequence reads CASSASGTGTVEQYF. The rearrangement joins TRBV19 to TRBJ2-7, with 9 positions matching TRBD1. From the germline J gene comes the end of the CDR3, since the read stops 3 residues before it. V was clipped by 5 bases and J by 6 bases; unmatched bases: 11. The germline CDR1 and CDR2 sequences are LNHDA and SQIVND (reference sequence). The length of the CDR3 is 15 residues.

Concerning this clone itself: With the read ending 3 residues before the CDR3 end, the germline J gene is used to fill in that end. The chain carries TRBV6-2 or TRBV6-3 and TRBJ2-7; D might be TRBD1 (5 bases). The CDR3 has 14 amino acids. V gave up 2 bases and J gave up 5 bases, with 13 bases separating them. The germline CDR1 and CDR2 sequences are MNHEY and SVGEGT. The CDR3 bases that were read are TGTGCCAGCAGTTACCCTTTGGACACCGACGAG. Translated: CASSYPLDTDE. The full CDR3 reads CASSYPLDTDEQYF.

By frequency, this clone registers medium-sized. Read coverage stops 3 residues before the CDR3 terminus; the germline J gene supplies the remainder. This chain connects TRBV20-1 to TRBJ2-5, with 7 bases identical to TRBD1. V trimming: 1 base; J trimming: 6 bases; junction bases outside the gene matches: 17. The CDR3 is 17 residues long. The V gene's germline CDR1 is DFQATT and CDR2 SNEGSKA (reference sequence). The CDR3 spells CSARGTDRAQAPKTQYF. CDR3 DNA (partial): TGCAGTGCTAGAGGGACAGACAGGGCGCAGGCCCCCAAGACC.

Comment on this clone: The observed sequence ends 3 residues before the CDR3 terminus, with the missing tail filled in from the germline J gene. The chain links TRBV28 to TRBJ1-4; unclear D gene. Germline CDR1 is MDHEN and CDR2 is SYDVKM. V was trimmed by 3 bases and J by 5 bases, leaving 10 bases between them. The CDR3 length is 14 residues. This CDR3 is CASSFGLPNEKLFF. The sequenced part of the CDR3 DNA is TGTGCCAGCAGTTTTGGTCTACCAAATGAAAAA.

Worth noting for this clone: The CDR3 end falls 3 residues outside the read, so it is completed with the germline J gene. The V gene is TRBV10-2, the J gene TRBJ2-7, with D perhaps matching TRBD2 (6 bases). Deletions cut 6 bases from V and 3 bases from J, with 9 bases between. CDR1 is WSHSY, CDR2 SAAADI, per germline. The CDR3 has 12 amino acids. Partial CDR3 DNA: TGCGCCAGCAGCTCCGGGGGCTACGAG. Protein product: CASSSGGYE. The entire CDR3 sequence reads CASSSGGYEQYF.

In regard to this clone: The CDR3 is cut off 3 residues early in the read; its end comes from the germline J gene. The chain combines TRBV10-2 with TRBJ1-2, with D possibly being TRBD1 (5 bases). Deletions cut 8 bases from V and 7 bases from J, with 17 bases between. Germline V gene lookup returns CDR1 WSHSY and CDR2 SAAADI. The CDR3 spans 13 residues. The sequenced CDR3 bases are TGCGCCAGCGGGCCTGGCAGGGTCTCTGGC. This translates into CASGPGRVSG. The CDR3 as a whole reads CASGPGRVSGYTF.

The CDR3 sequence: CASSIAAGGEAFF. The sequenced part of the CDR3 DNA is TGTGCCAGTAGTATAGCCGCAGGGGGCGAG. The genes are TRBV19 and TRBJ1-1, with 8 bases matching TRBD1. The observed sequence ends 3 residues before the CDR3 terminus, with the missing tail filled in from the germline J gene. This CDR3 spans 13 amino acids. Germline V CDR1 and CDR2: LNHDA, SQIVND (reference sequence).

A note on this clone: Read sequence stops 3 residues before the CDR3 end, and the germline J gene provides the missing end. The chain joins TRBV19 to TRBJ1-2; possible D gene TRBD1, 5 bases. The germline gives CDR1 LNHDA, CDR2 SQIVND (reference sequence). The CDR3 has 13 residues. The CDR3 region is CASSIPLGGEYTF. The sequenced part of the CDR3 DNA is TGTGCCAGTAGTATACCCCTGGGGGGTGAG.

The sequenced part of the CDR3 DNA is TGTGCCAGCAGCTCCGGACTAGCCGGGGATACG. This encodes CASSSGLAGDT. The full CDR3 is CASSSGLAGDTQYF. The chain employs TRBV13 and TRBJ2-3; TRBD2 aligns across 8 bases. The observed sequence ends 3 residues before the CDR3 terminus, with the missing tail filled in from the germline J gene. The V gene's germline CDR1 is PRHDT and CDR2 FYEKMQ (reference sequence). The CDR3 runs to 14 residues. Germline trimming cut 4 bases from V and 6 bases from J; bases unmatched to any gene: 6.

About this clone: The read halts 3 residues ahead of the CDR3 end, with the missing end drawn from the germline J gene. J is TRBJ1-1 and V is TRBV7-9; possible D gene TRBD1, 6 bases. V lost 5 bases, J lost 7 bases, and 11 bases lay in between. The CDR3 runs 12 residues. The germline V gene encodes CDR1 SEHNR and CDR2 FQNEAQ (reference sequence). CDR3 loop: CASSPGQIEAFF. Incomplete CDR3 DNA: TGTGCCAGCAGCCCAGGACAGATTGAA.

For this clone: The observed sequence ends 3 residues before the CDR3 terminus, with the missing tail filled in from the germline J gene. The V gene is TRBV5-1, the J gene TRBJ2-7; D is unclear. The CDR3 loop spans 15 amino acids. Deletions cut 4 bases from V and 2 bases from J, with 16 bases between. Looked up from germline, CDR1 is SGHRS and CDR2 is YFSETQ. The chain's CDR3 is CASSLGRRLTYEQYF. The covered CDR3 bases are TGCGCCAGCAGCCTAGGCCGGAGATTGACCTACGAG.

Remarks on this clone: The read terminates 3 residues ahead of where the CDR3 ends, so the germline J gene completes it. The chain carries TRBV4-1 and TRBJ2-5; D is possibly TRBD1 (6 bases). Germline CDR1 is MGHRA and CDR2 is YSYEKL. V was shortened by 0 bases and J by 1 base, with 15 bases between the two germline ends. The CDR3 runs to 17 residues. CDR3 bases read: TGCGCCAGCAGCCAAGATCCCGGGACACTTACCCAAGAGACC. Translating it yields CASSQDPGTLTQET. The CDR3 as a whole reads CASSQDPGTLTQETQYF.

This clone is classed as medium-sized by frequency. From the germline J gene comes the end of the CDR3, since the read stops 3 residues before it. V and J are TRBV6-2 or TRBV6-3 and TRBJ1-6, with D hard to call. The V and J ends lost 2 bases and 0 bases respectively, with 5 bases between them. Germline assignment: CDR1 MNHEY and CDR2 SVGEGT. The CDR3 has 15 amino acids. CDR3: CASSYASSYNSPLHF. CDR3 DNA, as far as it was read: TGTGCCAGCAGTTACGCGAGCTCCTATAATTCACCC.

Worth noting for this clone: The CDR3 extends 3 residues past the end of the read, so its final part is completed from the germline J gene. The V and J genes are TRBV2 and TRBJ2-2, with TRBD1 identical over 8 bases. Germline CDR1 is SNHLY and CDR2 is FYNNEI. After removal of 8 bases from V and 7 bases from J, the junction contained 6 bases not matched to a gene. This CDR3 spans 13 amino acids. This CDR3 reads CASFRGQGGELFF. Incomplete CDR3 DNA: TGTGCCAGCTTCAGGGGGCAGGGCGGGGAG.

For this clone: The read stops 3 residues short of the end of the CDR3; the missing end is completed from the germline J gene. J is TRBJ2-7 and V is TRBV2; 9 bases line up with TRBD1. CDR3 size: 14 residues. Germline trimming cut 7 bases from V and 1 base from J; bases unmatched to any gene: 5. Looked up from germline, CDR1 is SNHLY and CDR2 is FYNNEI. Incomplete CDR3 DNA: TGTGCCAGCACTCCGGGACAGGGATCCTACGAG. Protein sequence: CASTPGQGSYE. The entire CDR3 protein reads CASTPGQGSYEQYF.

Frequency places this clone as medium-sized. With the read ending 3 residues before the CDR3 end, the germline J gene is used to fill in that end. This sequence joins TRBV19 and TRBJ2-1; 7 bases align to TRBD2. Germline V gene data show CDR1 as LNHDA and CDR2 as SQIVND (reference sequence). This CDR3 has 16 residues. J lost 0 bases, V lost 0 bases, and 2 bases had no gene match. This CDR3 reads CASSIEGGSSYNEQFF. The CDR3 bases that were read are TGTGCCAGTAGTATAGAAGGCGGGAGCTCCTACAATGAG.

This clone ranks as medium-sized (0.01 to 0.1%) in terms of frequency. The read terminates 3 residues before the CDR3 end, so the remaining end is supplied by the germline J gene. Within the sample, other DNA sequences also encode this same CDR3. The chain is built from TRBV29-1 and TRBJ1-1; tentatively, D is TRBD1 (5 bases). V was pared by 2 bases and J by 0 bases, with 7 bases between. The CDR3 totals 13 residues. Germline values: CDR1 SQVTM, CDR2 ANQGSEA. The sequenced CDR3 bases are TGCAGCGTTGAAAGGGGTTTGAACACTGAA. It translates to CSVERGLNTE. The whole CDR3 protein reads CSVERGLNTEAFF.

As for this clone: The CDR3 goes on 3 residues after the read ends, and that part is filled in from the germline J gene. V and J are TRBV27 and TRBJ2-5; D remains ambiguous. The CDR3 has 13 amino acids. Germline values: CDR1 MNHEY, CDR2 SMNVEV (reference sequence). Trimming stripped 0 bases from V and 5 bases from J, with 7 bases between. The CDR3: CASSLSPRETQYF. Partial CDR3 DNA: TGTGCCAGCAGTTTATCCCCCCGGGAGACC.

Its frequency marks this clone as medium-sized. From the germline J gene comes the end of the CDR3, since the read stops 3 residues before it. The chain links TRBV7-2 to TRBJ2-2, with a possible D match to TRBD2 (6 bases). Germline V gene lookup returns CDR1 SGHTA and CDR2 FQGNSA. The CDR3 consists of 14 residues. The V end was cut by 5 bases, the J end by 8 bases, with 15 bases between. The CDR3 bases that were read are TGTGCCAGCAGCGCCGGCGGACTAAGTGGGGAG. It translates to CASSAGGLSGE. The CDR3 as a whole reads CASSAGGLSGELFF.

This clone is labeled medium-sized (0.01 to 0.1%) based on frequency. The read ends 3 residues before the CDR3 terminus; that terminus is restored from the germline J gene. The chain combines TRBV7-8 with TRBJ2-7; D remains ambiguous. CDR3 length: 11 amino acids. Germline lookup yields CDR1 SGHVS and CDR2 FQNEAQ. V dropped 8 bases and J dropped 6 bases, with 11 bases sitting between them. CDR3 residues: CASEVGGEQYF. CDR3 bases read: TGTGCCAGCGAAGTCGGCGGCGAG.